These 17 T cell receptor beta chains originate from one sample sequenced in a study of cytomegalovirus exposure and HLA in healthy donors. Primers included in the PCR were 60 Vbeta and 13 Jbeta primers. Clones were sequenced by immunoSEQ multiplex PCR, and TCRdb holds only the in-frame ones, with some missing. The sample yields around 78,000 clones, about 64% seen once. The sequenced sample consisted of PBMCs. All receptors derive from a young man in good health and CMV-seropositive.

The rearrangement uses TRBV2 and TRBJ1-1, with 7 bases matching TRBD1. Germline V gene sequence: CDR1 SNHLY, CDR2 FYNNEI. V shed 6 bases and J 4 bases; nucleotides not matched to a gene: 5. The CDR3 has 13 amino acids. The CDR3 nucleotides read TGTGCCAGCAGATCACAGGGGACCACTGAAGCTTTCTTT. This codes for CASRSQGTTEAFF.

The chain couples TRBV7-2 to TRBJ1-2; D possibly corresponds to TRBD1 (6 bases). This CDR3 has 13 residues. V lost 5 bases, J lost 5 bases, and 12 bases lay in between. From germline, CDR1 is SGHTA and CDR2 FQGNSA. The CDR3 loop reads CASSETGKYGYTF. The DNA of the CDR3 is TGTGCCAGCAGCGAAACAGGGAAATATGGCTACACCTTC.

This clone was recorded a few times. The chain has TRBV30 and TRBJ2-3; the match to TRBD2 covers 9 bases. Unmatched junction bases numbered 12, after V lost 3 bases and J lost 11 bases. The CDR3 sequence is 14 residues long. The V gene's germline CDR1 is GTSNPN and CDR2 SVGIG (reference sequence). CDR3 bases: TGTGCCTGGAGGGCGGGGGGGGACCGTTCCTGGCAGTATTTT. This encodes CAWRAGGDRSWQYF.

This clone has more than one count but fewer than ten. The chain links TRBV5-6 to TRBJ2-5; 7 bases line up with TRBD1. TRBJ2-7 matches the DNA end more closely, so the J call is doubtful. This CDR3 region has 14 residues. Per the germline V gene, CDR1 is SGHDT and CDR2 is YYEEEE. In nucleotides, the CDR3 is TGTGCCAGCAGCTTGGAGGGGGCGCCCTACGAGCAGTACTTC. It is translated as CASSLEGAPYEQYF.

A few counts support this clone. The V call is TRBV6-1, the J call TRBJ1-5; D ambiguous. V lost 3 bases, J lost 6 bases, and 12 bases lay in between. In germline, CDR1 is MNHNS, CDR2 SASEGT. This CDR3 has 14 amino acids. The CDR3 DNA reads as TGTGCCAGCAGTGAGATAATGGGAGGTCAGCCCCAGCATTTT. As protein: CASSEIMGGQPQHF.

The V gene is TRBV9, the J gene TRBJ2-7; D is ambiguous. This CDR3 region has 14 residues. Trimming pared 0 bases from V and 0 bases from J, leaving 7 bases between. CDR1 and CDR2 (germline): SGDLS, YYNGEE. The CDR3 loop reads CASSVGGYSYEQYF. CDR3 DNA sequence: TGTGCCAGCAGCGTAGGCGGATACTCCTACGAGCAGTACTTC.

The V gene is TRBV11-3, the J gene TRBJ2-1; tentative D call: TRBD1 (5 bases). CDR1 SGHNT and CDR2 YENEEA come from the germline V gene. The CDR3 is 14 residues long. Trimming took off 1 base at V and 4 bases at J, with 8 bases between the two ends. The CDR3 DNA sequence: TGTGCCAGCAGCTTAGGTCAGGGATACAATGAGCAGTTCTTC. Protein: CASSLGQGYNEQFF.

About this clone: In the same sample, other DNA sequences code for this CDR3. CDR3: CASSFLAGASYEQYF. For the CDR3, the DNA is TGTGCCAGCAGTTTTTTAGCGGGGGCCTCCTACGAGCAGTACTTC. The J gene is TRBJ2-7, the V gene TRBV28, with TRBD2 matching over 9 bases. V dropped 3 bases and J dropped 0; count of bases not matched to a gene: 3. This CDR3 comprises 15 residues. Germline-derived CDR1 and CDR2 are MDHEN and SYDVKM. Supplemented by reference TRBV28 and TRBJ2-7, the full variable domain reads DVKVTQSSRYLVKRTGEKVFLECVQDMDHENMFWYRQDPGLGLRLIYFSYDVKMKEKGDIPEGYSVSREKKERFSLILESASTNQTSMYLCASSFLAGASYEQYFGPGTRLTVT.

The V and J genes are TRBV7-9 and TRBJ2-3; weak D call: TRBD1 (6 bases). Trimming took off 3 bases at V and 1 base at J, with 17 bases between the two ends. CDR1 SEHNR and CDR2 FQNEAQ come from the germline V gene (reference sequence). CDR3 size: 17 residues. The CDR3 here is CASSFRSKTGRTDTQYF. CDR3 nucleotides: TGTGCCAGCAGCTTTCGTAGTAAGACAGGACGCACAGATACGCAGTATTTT.

The chain uses TRBV11-3 and TRBJ2-1; no firm D call. Germline CDR1 reads SGHNT; CDR2 reads YENEEA. V shed 5 bases and J shed 8 bases, with 13 bases lying between them. CDR3 length: 13 residues. CDR3 sequence reads: CASSPTPTDEQFF. The CDR3, as DNA: TGTGCCAGCAGCCCAACACCAACCGATGAGCAGTTCTTC.

CDR3 in amino acids: CASSLSRGQNEQFF. The CDR3 coding sequence is TGTGCCAGCAGTTTAAGCAGGGGGCAAAATGAGCAGTTCTTC. This chain links TRBV28 with TRBJ2-1; 8 bases are shared with TRBD1. V trimming: 2 bases; J trimming: 7 bases; junction bases outside the gene matches: 4. This CDR3 comprises 14 residues. From germline, CDR1 is MDHEN and CDR2 SYDVKM.

In nucleotides, the CDR3 is TGTGCCAGCAAAGAGTCTAGCCGTACCGGGGAGCTGTTTTTT. The encoded protein is CASKESSRTGELFF. The rearrangement joins TRBV6-1 to TRBJ2-2; perhaps TRBD2 as D (5 bases). CDR3 length: 14 amino acids. The germline gives CDR1 MNHNS, CDR2 SASEGT. The V gene lost 7 bases and the J gene lost 5 bases, with 14 bases spanning the gap.

The rearrangement uses TRBV4-3 and TRBJ2-1; perhaps TRBD2 as D (6 bases). CDR1 and CDR2 (germline): LGHNA, YSLEER. Deletions cut 0 bases from V and 0 bases from J, with 9 bases between. The CDR3 has 16 residues. As DNA, the CDR3 is TGCGCCAGCAGCCAAGATGCGGGGAGCTCCTACAATGAGCAGTTCTTC. Its protein is CASSQDAGSSYNEQFF.

The genes are TRBV7-8 and TRBJ2-5, with 8 positions matching TRBD1. The germline gives CDR1 SGHVS, CDR2 FQNEAQ. V lost 5 bases to trimming and J lost 4 bases; unmatched junction nucleotides: 12. CDR3 length: 16 amino acids. The DNA of the CDR3 is TGTGCCAGCAGCGAACGGCCGACAGGGGTCGGAGAGACCCAGTACTTC. This sequence encodes CASSERPTGVGETQYF.

V gene TRBV5-1 combines with J gene TRBJ2-7, with TRBD1 matching over 9 bases. The CDR3 has 15 amino acids. Trimming removed 3 bases from V and 2 bases from J; junction bases left unmatched: 6. Germline values: CDR1 SGHRS, CDR2 YFSETQ. CDR3 nucleotides: TGCGCCAGCAGCTCCGGGACAGGGCTTACCTACGAGCAGTACTTC. It is translated as CASSSGTGLTYEQYF.

With respect to this clone: Its ends do not fully match the called genes, so a read error is possible. The genes are TRBV7-9 and TRBJ2-1, with 7 bases lining up with TRBD2. Per germline, CDR1 SEHNR and CDR2 FQNEAQ (reference sequence). CDR3 length: 18 amino acids. CDR3 sequence reads: CSSSSPLPGTTSYNEQFF. For the CDR3, the DNA is TGTTCCAGCAGCTCCCCTCTCCCCGGGACTACTTCTTACAATGAGCAGTTCTTC.

The gene calls are TRBV19 and TRBJ2-7; 8 bases agree with TRBD1. CDR1 is LNHDA and CDR2 is SQIVND in the germline V gene (reference sequence). This CDR3 is built from 13 residues. Trimming cost V 10 bases and J 2 bases; bases outside gene matches: 7. CDR3 sequence (DNA): TGTGCCACCGGGACACAGGGGGCCTACGAGCAGTACTTC. Protein sequence: CATGTQGAYEQYF.